These 19 T cell receptor beta chains originate from one sample sequenced in a study of T cells in Graves' hyperthyroidism and ophthalmopathy. RNA transcripts served as the template for amplifying TCR beta CDR3 regions. In the first-round RT-PCR of the TCR CDR3, the HTBI primer set was used. MiXCR, applied by TCRdb to the multiplex PCR reads, yields one record per CDR3 protein. Counted here are about 600,000 distinct CDR3 sequences, about 14% occurring once; the ten biggest clones make up around 12%. Material: blood. The source is a woman between 45 and 60 years old with Graves' ophthalmopathy.

This chain uses TRBV6-1 with TRBJ2-5; D is undetermined. The CDR3 is made up of 14 amino acids. The germline gives CDR1 MNHNS, CDR2 SASEGT. Trimming shortened V by 2 bases and J by 3 bases, and 10 bases separated the two germline ends. CDR3 region: CASSEILQEETQYF. The CDR3 DNA sequence: TGTGCCAGCAGTGAAATCCTGCAAGAAGAGACCCAGTACTTC.

The chain joins TRBV29-1 to TRBJ1-1; possibly TRBD1 for D (5 bases). CDR3 length equals 12 residues. Trimming took off 4 bases at V and 4 bases at J, with 10 bases between the two ends. Germline lookup yields CDR1 SQVTM and CDR2 ANQGSEA. This CDR3 is CSVVGRSTEAFF. CDR3 bases: TGCAGCGTTGTGGGGCGGAGCACTGAAGCTTTCTTT. Drawing the rest from reference TRBV29-1 and TRBJ1-1, the complete variable domain is SAVISQKPSRDICQRGTSLTIQCQVDSQVTMMFWYRQQPGQSLTLIATANQGSEATYESGFVIDKFPISRPNLTFSTLTVSNMSPEDSSIYLCSVVGRSTEAFFGQGTRLTVV.

This clonotype came up many times. The rearrangement uses TRBV7-2 and TRBJ2-2, with D hard to call. The V end lost 2 bases, the J end lost 1 base, and 8 bases lay between the germline ends. Looked up from germline, CDR1 is SGHTA and CDR2 is FQGNSA. The CDR3 is made up of 15 amino acids. The CDR3 sequence is CASSLKGRNTGELFF. The DNA of the CDR3 is TGTGCCAGCAGCTTAAAAGGACGGAACACCGGGGAGCTGTTTTTT.

The genes are TRBV5-4 and TRBJ1-6, with TRBD1 matching over 7 bases. Germline CDR1 and CDR2: SGHNT and YYREEE (reference sequence). The junction had 7 bases not matched to a gene; V was cut back by 1 base and J by 0 bases. This CDR3 spans 18 amino acids. The CDR3 coding sequence is TGTGCCAGCAGCTTGTCGCCGACAGGGAGCTCCTATAATTCACCCCTCCACTTT. Amino acids: CASSLSPTGSSYNSPLHF. The entire variable domain, with the rest obtained from reference TRBV5-4 and TRBJ1-6, is as follows: ETGVTQSPTHLIKTRGQQVTLRCSSQSGHNTVSWYQQALGQGPQFIFQYYREEENGRGNFPPRFSGLQFPNYSSELNVNALELDDSALYLCASSLSPTGSSYNSPLHFGNGTRLTVT.

This clonotype was seen repeatedly, ten times or more. The V gene is TRBV28, the J gene TRBJ1-5; D perhaps matches TRBD1 (5 bases). The CDR3 has 14 residues. Germline loops: CDR1 MDHEN, CDR2 SYDVKM. Trimming shortened V by 6 bases and J by 1 base, and 10 bases separated the two germline ends. CDR3 nucleotides: TGTGCCAGCAGAGTCCAGGGAAGCAATCAGCCCCAGCATTTT. Its protein product is CASRVQGSNQPQHF.

This chain joins TRBV7-9 and TRBJ2-3; D unclear. There are 14 residues in the CDR3. V gave up 8 bases and J gave up 0 bases, with 12 bases separating them. Germline assignment: CDR1 SEHNR and CDR2 FQNEAQ (reference sequence). The CDR3 sequence is CASLRVSSTDTQYF. Here the CDR3 DNA reads TGTGCCAGCCTACGAGTCTCTAGCACAGATACGCAGTATTTT.

This clonotype occurred many times. V usage is TRBV19 and J usage is TRBJ1-2, with 9 nucleotides matching TRBD1. After removal of 3 bases from V and 0 bases from J, the junction contained 2 bases not matched to a gene. This CDR3 region has 15 residues. Germline loops: CDR1 LNHDA, CDR2 SQIVND (reference sequence). DNA for the CDR3: TGTGCCAGTAGTATCGGACAGGGGCCTAACTATGGCTACACCTTC. Translation: CASSIGQGPNYGYTF.

Ten or more counts support this clonotype. Here the CDR3 DNA reads TGTGCCAGCAGGTTGTGGCAGGGGGACACTGAAGCTTTCTTT. Translation: CASRLWQGDTEAFF. The chain couples TRBV28 to TRBJ1-1; 7 bases map to TRBD1. CDR1 and CDR2 from the germline V gene are MDHEN and SYDVKM. V shed 6 bases, J shed 3 bases, and the junction held 7 bases outside the gene matches. The CDR3 is 14 residues long.

This clonotype was recorded many times. The junction and the germline gene differ at one end; a read error may be behind it. The chain carries TRBV14 and TRBJ2-5; D not resolved. This CDR3 comprises 13 residues. In germline, CDR1 is SGHDN, CDR2 FVKESK. The DNA for the CDR3 is TGTGCCAGCAGCCAAGATGTAAGAGAGGCCCAGTACTTC. It is translated as CASSQDVREAQYF.

This clonotype was recorded a few times. J is TRBJ2-1 and V is TRBV4-3; a possible D gene is TRBD2 (7 bases). This CDR3 comprises 15 residues. The germline V and J ends were trimmed by 1 base and 6 bases, with 13 bases remaining between them. Looked up from germline, CDR1 is LGHNA and CDR2 is YSLEER. The CDR3 sequence: CASSQVRGGLNEQFF. Written as DNA, the CDR3 is TGCGCCAGCAGCCAAGTAAGGGGGGGGCTCAATGAGCAGTTCTTC.

This clonotype was recorded a few times. The V call is TRBV20-1, the J call TRBJ1-2; a weak D match, TRBD1 (5 bases). The CDR3 is 14 amino acids. With 3 bases removed from V and 7 bases from J, the gap between germline ends came to 18 bases. Per the germline V gene, CDR1 is DFQATT and CDR2 is SNEGSKA (reference sequence). CDR3 in DNA: TGCAGTGCTAGGCCCTCCTCCAGGGTAGGTGGCTACACCTTC. It specifies CSARPSSRVGGYTF.

This clonotype was seen ten or more times. The chain combines TRBV7-9 with TRBJ2-1; 9 nucleotides match TRBD2. V dropped 1 base and J dropped 6; count of bases not matched to a gene: 4. Germline values: CDR1 SEHNR, CDR2 FQNEAQ (reference sequence). This CDR3 has 15 residues. The CDR3 region is CASSLVDSGSNEQFF. The DNA of the CDR3 is TGTGCCAGCAGCTTAGTGGATAGCGGGAGCAATGAGCAGTTCTTC.

This clonotype has ten or more counts. This chain connects TRBV4-1 to TRBJ1-2; D is uncertain. The length of the CDR3 is 14 residues. Germline V gene data show CDR1 as MGHRA and CDR2 as YSYEKL. The V gene lost 2 bases and the J gene lost 4 bases, with 11 bases spanning the gap. In DNA form, the CDR3 reads TGCGCCAGCAGCCAACCCCCGGGCTTCTATGGCTACACCTTC. As protein: CASSQPPGFYGYTF.

In its sample, this clonotype was seen a few times. A read error may be the cause here, since a much bigger clone is one base away. The chain combines TRBV7-2 with TRBJ2-3; no firm D call. The CDR3 spans 14 residues. Germline V gives CDR1 SGHTA, CDR2 FQGNSA. For the CDR3, the DNA is TGTGCCGGCAGCTTCGGGTATTCTACAGATACGCAGTATTTT. Protein: CAGSFGYSTDTQYF.

The sample holds many counts of this clonotype. The chain joins TRBV7-9 to TRBJ1-1; D unresolved. The CDR3 consists of 14 residues. Germline values: CDR1 SEHNR, CDR2 FQNEAQ (reference sequence). Trimming pared 8 bases from V and 1 base from J, leaving 14 bases between. The CDR3 DNA is TGTGCCAGCCTCCTGCTGGTCACGAACACTGAAGCTTTCTTT. Translation: CASLLLVTNTEAFF.

This clonotype was seen a few times. DNA of the CDR3: TGCGCCAGCAGTGTTTGGGAGGGCACAGATACGCAGTATTTT. Its translation: CASSVWEGTDTQYF. This chain joins TRBV10-2 and TRBJ2-3, with D possibly being TRBD2 (6 bases). The CDR3 runs 14 residues. Trimming cost V 4 bases and J 1 base, with 9 bases left between them. The germline gives CDR1 WSHSY, CDR2 SAAADI.

This clonotype was counted at least ten times. The chain carries TRBV20-1 and TRBJ2-1; D not certain. Deletions cut 6 bases from V and 10 bases from J, with 16 bases between. The CDR3 totals 12 residues. Germline values: CDR1 DFQATT, CDR2 SNEGSKA (reference sequence). CDR3 sequence (DNA): TGCAGTGCCCCCAATTCCGCCACGGAGCAGTTCTTC. Residues: CSAPNSATEQFF.

The chain employs TRBV30 and TRBJ2-2; 9 nucleotides agree with TRBD2. V shed 1 base and J 4 bases; nucleotides not matched to a gene: 4. CDR1 is GTSNPN, CDR2 SVGIG, per germline (reference sequence). The CDR3 is 15 amino acids. The CDR3 reads CAWSDSGRVTGELFF. DNA of the CDR3: TGTGCCTGGAGTGATAGCGGGAGAGTCACCGGGGAGCTGTTTTTT.

This clonotype was counted between two and nine times. This chain links TRBV4-3 with TRBJ2-7; D gene ambiguous. This CDR3 has 14 residues. V gave up 0 bases and J gave up 0 bases, with 6 bases separating them. CDR1 and CDR2 from the germline V gene are LGHNA and YSLEER. As DNA, the CDR3 is TGCGCCAGCAGCCAAGATCCTAGCTCCTACGAGCAGTACTTC. Its translation is CASSQDPSSYEQYF.